What follows describes a single T cell receptor beta chain. What was amplified from RNA transcripts were TCR beta CDR3 regions. TCR CDR3 underwent first-round RT-PCR with the HTBI primer set. TCRdb reanalysed the multiplex PCR reads using MiXCR and keeps one entry per CDR3 protein. The sample yields 550,000 to 600,000 distinct CDR3 sequences, under 60% seen once. The entry originates in a study of T cells in Graves' hyperthyroidism and ophthalmopathy. Sequenced sample: peripheral blood or thyroid tissue (not recorded which). The sequence came from an adult woman with Graves' disease, either hyperthyroidism or ophthalmopathy (not recorded which).

The CDR3, as DNA: TGTGCCATCAAACCGACAGGGGACGGTAATTCACCCCTCCACTTT. It translates to CAIKPTGDGNSPLHF. The rearrangement joins TRBV10-3 to TRBJ1-6, with 8 bases aligning to TRBD1. V shed 7 bases, J shed 6 bases, and the junction held 8 bases outside the gene matches. This CDR3 is 15 amino acids long. Per the germline V gene, CDR1 is ENHRY and CDR2 is SYGVKD.